The source of this T cell receptor beta chain is a study of human T cells and chemical hapten exposure. Study in general: Alopecia areata, totalis or universalis affected patients who were mostly female.

TCRdb redid the calling of the RACE reads with MiXCR, one entry per CDR3 protein. The repertoire holds a few hundred thousand distinct CDR3 sequences, with roughly 5% as singletons. The CDR3 runs 15 residues. V shed 5 bases and J 0 bases; nucleotides not matched to a gene: 4. Germline lookup yields CDR1 PRHDT and CDR2 FYEKMQ (reference sequence). A few counts support this clonotype. The time point is: patch test 1, 2 weeks after DPC sensitization. Treatment noted: therapeutic diphenylcyclopropenone sensitization with weekly scalp DPC. The chain combines TRBV13 with TRBJ2-7; 10 bases map to TRBD2. The sequences come from whole blood, collected in connection with sensitization to the hapten diphenylcyclopropenone (DPC). The source of this sequence is a woman aged 45-59 years with alopecia areata. Some clones in this sample may be carry-over from other donors' samples. The CDR3 is CASSRGLATSYEQYF. CDR3 nucleotides: TGTGCCAGCAGCCGGGGACTAGCGACCTCCTACGAGCAGTACTTC.